What follows are 27 T cell receptor beta chains derived from one specimen sequenced in a study of T cells after yellow fever vaccination. TCRdb fed the 5' RACE reads into MiXCR, producing one record per CDR3 protein. The sample consists of 450,000 to 600,000 distinct CDR3 sequences, about 13% of them appearing once. The sample in question was PBMCs, obtained on the day of the yellow fever booster vaccination. These receptors all come from a man younger than 45 who received the YFV17D yellow fever vaccine.

The J gene is TRBJ2-2, the V gene TRBV20-1; 8 bases align to TRBD2. Germline lookup yields CDR1 DFQATT and CDR2 SNEGSKA (reference sequence). CDR3 length: 14 residues. J lost 6 bases, V lost 3 bases, and 6 bases had no gene match. DNA of the CDR3: TGCAGTGCTAGCGGGGGGGCTGGCCCCGGGGAGCTGTTTTTT. It encodes CSASGGAGPGELFF.

The table lists this clonotype with a few counts. J is TRBJ1-5 and V is TRBV30, with D perhaps matching TRBD1 (5 bases). Trimming shortened V by 1 base and J by 6 bases, and 13 bases separated the two germline ends. This CDR3 is 14 amino acids long. Per the germline V gene, CDR1 is GTSNPN and CDR2 is SVGIG (reference sequence). The CDR3 loop reads CAWSAGVLGQPQHF. The CDR3 DNA sequence: TGTGCCTGGAGTGCGGGGGTACTGGGTCAGCCCCAGCATTTT.

This clonotype turned up a few times. The chain uses TRBV6-1 and TRBJ1-2, with 8 bases aligning to TRBD1. V was clipped by 7 bases and J by 4 bases; unmatched bases: 2. The CDR3 extends over 12 amino acids. CDR1 and CDR2 from the germline V gene are MNHNS and SASEGT. CDR3 amino acids: CASNDRGYGYTF. CDR3 DNA: TGTGCCAGCAACGACAGGGGCTATGGCTACACCTTC.

V gene TRBV25-1 combines with J gene TRBJ2-4; TRBD1 matches at 7 bases. CDR1 is MGHDK, CDR2 SYGVNS, per germline. This CDR3 is 13 amino acids long. The junction had 10 bases not matched to a gene; V was cut back by 2 bases and J by 15 bases. The CDR3 region is CASSEAGRDSVYF. CDR3 bases: TGTGCCAGCAGTGAAGCGGGTCGGGACAGTGTGTACTTC.

J is TRBJ1-4 and V is TRBV12-3 or TRBV12-4; 7 nucleotides match TRBD1. Losses at the gene ends were 8 bases for V and 10 bases for J; bases not matched to a gene: 10. This CDR3 region has 13 residues. The CDR3 sequence is CASSRGTVGKLFF. DNA for the CDR3: TGTGCCAGCTCTCGGGGGACAGTCGGAAAACTGTTTTTT.

Only a few counts were recorded for this clonotype. The CDR3 bases are TGCAGTGCTAGGGTTGTAGGACAAGAGACCCAGTACTTC. Translated, it gives CSARVVGQETQYF. V gene TRBV20-1 combines with J gene TRBJ2-5, with D uncertain. Trimming pared 3 bases from V and 2 bases from J, leaving 10 bases between. Germline V CDR1 and CDR2: DFQATT, SNEGSKA (reference sequence). The CDR3 extends over 13 amino acids.

The sample holds a few counts of this clonotype. The chain uses TRBV12-5 and TRBJ1-2; D is uncertain. This CDR3 is built from 17 residues. V was shortened by 0 bases and J by 3 bases, with 17 bases between the two germline ends. Germline V lookup: CDR1 LGHNT, CDR2 FRNRAP. CDR3 region: CASGLVLTGPPHYGYTF. CDR3 bases: TGTGCTAGTGGTTTGGTACTGACCGGGCCACCCCACTATGGCTACACCTTC.

The chain links TRBV7-9 to TRBJ2-1; D gene uncertain. CDR3 length equals 11 residues. Germline CDR1 and CDR2: SEHNR and FQNEAQ (reference sequence). The V and J ends lost 7 bases and 7 bases respectively, with 8 bases between them. The DNA for the CDR3 is TGTGCCAGCACTGCGGAAAATGAGCAGTTCTTC. Its protein product is CASTAENEQFF.

This clonotype was counted a few times. This chain connects TRBV7-8 to TRBJ2-4, with D possibly being TRBD1 or TRBD2 (5 bases each). The germline V gene encodes CDR1 SGHVS and CDR2 FQNEAQ. V dropped 5 bases and J dropped 2 bases, with 10 bases sitting between them. The CDR3 totals 14 residues. For the CDR3, the DNA is TGTGCCAGCAGCCGGGACGGCTCCAAAAACATTCAGTACTTC. It translates to CASSRDGSKNIQYF.

V usage is TRBV12-3 or TRBV12-4 and J usage is TRBJ2-1; a possible D gene is TRBD2 (5 bases). CDR3 length equals 14 residues. Trimming removed 2 bases from V and 8 bases from J, with 13 bases in between. CDR3 protein: CASSLSERPHEQFF. CDR3 sequence (DNA): TGTGCCAGCAGTTTAAGTGAGCGGCCGCATGAGCAGTTCTTC.

The chain joins TRBV12-3 or TRBV12-4 to TRBJ2-7; 8 bases match TRBD2. The length of the CDR3 is 13 residues. Losses at the gene ends were 8 bases for V and 0 bases for J; bases not matched to a gene: 3. In DNA form, the CDR3 reads TGTGCCAGCGGGACTAGGGGCTCCTACGAGCAGTACTTC. Its translation is CASGTRGSYEQYF.

The V and J genes are TRBV10-3 and TRBJ1-1, with D maybe TRBD1 (6 bases). Looked up from germline, CDR1 is ENHRY and CDR2 is SYGVKD. V lost 6 bases, J lost 3 bases, and 11 bases lay in between. There are 13 residues in the CDR3. CDR3 region: CAIRVDRYTEAFF. CDR3 DNA: TGTGCCATCAGGGTAGACAGGTACACTGAAGCTTTCTTT.

V usage is TRBV20-1 and J usage is TRBJ1-6, with D possibly matching TRBD1 (5 bases). CDR1 DFQATT and CDR2 SNEGSKA come from the germline V gene (reference sequence). There are 14 residues in the CDR3. Trimming removed 0 bases at V and 7 bases at J, with 10 bases between. CDR3 DNA: TGCAGTGCTAGAGATCCGCGGGGGAATTCACCCCTCCACTTT. It codes for CSARDPRGNSPLHF.

This clonotype came up many times. One end of the junction varies from germline; a read error may be responsible. The CDR3 spells CASSLGGTNEKLFF. The DNA of the CDR3 is TGTGCCAGCAGTTTAGGGGGGACCAACGAAAAACTGTTTTTT. The chain is built from TRBV5-1 and TRBJ1-4; a weak D match, TRBD1 (6 bases). CDR1 and CDR2 (germline): SGHRS, YFSETQ. The CDR3 is 14 residues long.

This clonotype was seen only a few times. The chain links TRBV4-3 to TRBJ2-2; D gene unclear. The CDR3 runs 15 residues. Trimming pared 1 base from V and 0 bases from J, leaving 6 bases between. The V gene's germline CDR1 is LGHNA and CDR2 YSLEER. The CDR3 loop reads CASSQVPPNTGELFF. The CDR3, as DNA: TGCGCCAGCAGCCAAGTCCCCCCGAACACCGGGGAGCTGTTTTTT.

The rearrangement joins TRBV20-1 to TRBJ1-3; D remains unclear. Germline lookup yields CDR1 DFQATT and CDR2 SNEGSKA (reference sequence). V was shortened by 0 bases and J by 3 bases, with 12 bases between the two germline ends. The CDR3 covers 15 residues. CDR3 sequence reads: CSARDGRALGNTIYF. The CDR3 region has the DNA TGCAGTGCTAGAGACGGAAGGGCTCTTGGAAACACCATATATTTT.

V is TRBV20-1 and J is TRBJ1-4, with 10 bases lining up with TRBD1. The CDR3 is made up of 13 amino acids. With 6 bases clipped from V and 8 bases from J, the junction kept 6 bases outside the gene matches. Germline V gene data show CDR1 as DFQATT and CDR2 as SNEGSKA (reference sequence). This CDR3 reads CSAIDRGREKLFF. In nucleotides, the CDR3 is TGCAGTGCCATCGACAGGGGGCGAGAAAAACTGTTTTTT.

This clonotype was detected a few times. The gene calls are TRBV19 and TRBJ2-1; tentative D call: TRBD2 (5 bases). Trimming removed 5 bases from V and 7 bases from J, with 18 bases in between. The germline CDR1 and CDR2 sequences are LNHDA and SQIVND (reference sequence). The CDR3 totals 15 residues. The CDR3 nucleotides are TGTGCCAGTAGTTGGAGCGGCTCTATGATGAATGAGCAGTTCTTC. It yields the protein CASSWSGSMMNEQFF.

The rearrangement uses TRBV7-3 and TRBJ2-3, with no clear D. Trimming cost V 2 bases and J 7 bases, with 10 bases left between them. The CDR3 contains 13 residues. CDR1 and CDR2 (germline): SGHTA, FQGTGA. This CDR3 is CASSLPPQNTQYF. The CDR3 region has the DNA TGTGCCAGCAGCTTACCGCCCCAAAATACGCAGTATTTT.

V gene TRBV5-1 combines with J gene TRBJ1-5; D gene unclear. Germline V CDR1 and CDR2: SGHRS, YFSETQ. V was clipped by 1 base and J by 3 bases, with 5 bases between them. The CDR3 loop spans 13 amino acids. The CDR3 sequence is CASSLLLNQPQHF. The CDR3 coding sequence is TGCGCCAGCAGCTTGTTACTCAATCAGCCCCAGCATTTT.

The chain uses TRBV7-9 and TRBJ1-1, with D perhaps TRBD1 (5 bases). Germline CDR1 and CDR2: SEHNR and FQNEAQ (reference sequence). The CDR3 sequence is 10 residues long. The germline V and J ends were trimmed by 8 bases and 6 bases, with 7 bases remaining between them. This chain's CDR3 is CASAGAEAFF. As DNA, the CDR3 is TGTGCCAGCGCGGGGGCTGAAGCTTTCTTT.

This clonotype has just a few counts. The gene calls are TRBV30 and TRBJ1-4; D is possibly TRBD1 (5 bases). CDR1 is GTSNPN and CDR2 is SVGIG in the germline V gene (reference sequence). V lost 1 base and J 0 bases, leaving 18 bases between the germline ends. The CDR3 sequence is 18 residues long. For the CDR3, the DNA is TGTGCCTGGAGTGAGGGGCCGGTTATAGTAGCAACTAATGAAAAACTGTTTTTT. Its translation is CAWSEGPVIVATNEKLFF. Full variable domain (remainder filled in from reference TRBV30 and TRBJ1-4): SQTIHQWPATLVQPVGSPLSLECTVEGTSNPNLYWYRQAAGRGLQLLFYSVGIGQISSEVPQNLSASRPQDRQFILSSKKLLLSDSGFYLCAWSEGPVIVATNEKLFFGSGTQLSVL.

The J gene is TRBJ2-4, the V gene TRBV27; 8 nucleotides agree with TRBD1. The CDR3 is 17 residues long. V lost 3 bases, J lost 2 bases, and 9 bases stayed unmatched. Germline CDR1 reads MNHEY; CDR2 reads SMNVEV (reference sequence). CDR3 coding DNA: TGTGCCAGCAGTTTCAACGGCAGGGGGCTTTCCAAAAACATTCAGTACTTC. It translates to CASSFNGRGLSKNIQYF.

This clonotype was observed a few times. The V and J genes are TRBV6-1 and TRBJ2-5; 11 positions match TRBD2. This CDR3 has 17 amino acids. Germline V gene data show CDR1 as MNHNS and CDR2 as SASEGT. The V gene end was trimmed by 6 bases and the J gene end by 0 bases; junction bases not matched to a gene: 9. The CDR3 nucleotides are TGTGCCAGCAGACCCATAGGGACTAGCGGAAACCAAGAGACCCAGTACTTC. This encodes CASRPIGTSGNQETQYF.

This clonotype was picked up many times. J is TRBJ1-5 and V is TRBV6-5; D possibly corresponds to TRBD1 (5 bases). Germline values: CDR1 MNHEY, CDR2 SVGAGI. The CDR3 is 15 amino acids. Trimming took off 0 bases at V and 2 bases at J, with 8 bases between the two ends. CDR3 sequence (DNA): TGTGCCAGCAGTTACTCTTTCAGGGGCAATCAGCCCCAGCATTTT. It codes for CASSYSFRGNQPQHF.

Only a few counts were recorded for this clonotype. The gene calls are TRBV9 and TRBJ2-3; no firm D call. Germline lookup yields CDR1 SGDLS and CDR2 YYNGEE. The CDR3 extends over 13 amino acids. V shed 0 bases and J shed 5 bases, with 7 bases lying between them. The CDR3 reads CASSVGTGDTQYF. The CDR3 coding sequence is TGTGCCAGCAGCGTAGGGACGGGAGATACGCAGTATTTT.

The chain uses TRBV29-1 and TRBJ2-3, with 13 bases identical to TRBD2. Germline CDR1 is SQVTM and CDR2 is ANQGSEA. The V segment lost 3 bases and the J segment 6 bases; nucleotides outside the gene matches: 15. CDR3 size: 18 residues. CDR3 sequence reads: CSVDFGFGLAGVGDTQYF. For the CDR3, the DNA is TGCAGCGTTGATTTTGGCTTCGGACTAGCGGGAGTCGGGGATACGCAGTATTTT.